The next 27 T cell receptor beta chains were all read from a single sample in a study of T cells expressing NK-cell markers. TCRdb derives one entry per CDR3 protein from the 5' RACE reads, leaving out DNA. In total, the table holds 150,000 or so distinct CDR3 sequences. Sequencing was carried out using blood T cells: a sorted CD56 or NKG2C T cell subset, CD4+ or CD8+ T cells, or bulk PBMC T cells (not recorded which). The receptor source for this set is a woman in her forties or fifties in good health.

The chain couples TRBV11-2 to TRBJ2-3. The CDR3 contains 16 residues. Germline CDR1 reads SGHAT; CDR2 reads FQNNGV. The chain's CDR3 is CASSSNFPSSTDTQYF.

The rearrangement joins TRBV11-2 to TRBJ2-3; TCRdb picks TRBD2, but there is no DNA to check that call. Germline V lookup: CDR1 SGHAT, CDR2 FQNNGV. This CDR3 is built from 12 residues. CDR3 loop: CASGGEGDTQYF.

The chain employs TRBV6-1 and TRBJ2-3; no DNA is available, so the TRBD2 call from TCRdb remains unchecked. CDR1 MNHNS and CDR2 SASEGT come from the germline V gene. The CDR3 consists of 17 residues. CDR3 sequence reads: CASSEAHGGRAIDTQYF.

The chain employs TRBV5-4 and TRBJ2-2; the TCRdb D gene call, TRBD1, has no DNA to confirm it. This CDR3 has 19 amino acids. The germline gives CDR1 SGHNT, CDR2 YYREEE (reference sequence). The CDR3 sequence is CASSSVHRAPYRMPGELFF.

The V and J genes are TRBV4-2 and TRBJ1-2; TCRdb gives TRBD1 as the D gene, but with no DNA this cannot be confirmed. Germline V CDR1 and CDR2: LGHNA, YNFKEQ. This CDR3 spans 18 amino acids. CDR3 in amino acids: CASSPRPVDRPTNYGYTF.

V and J are TRBV7-6 and TRBJ2-3. Germline CDR1 reads SGHVS; CDR2 reads FNYEAQ. CDR3 length: 15 residues. Here the CDR3 reads CASSLDRKGTDTQYF.

The chain has TRBV7-9 and TRBJ1-1; TCRdb gives TRBD1 as the D gene, but with no DNA this cannot be confirmed. The germline V gene encodes CDR1 SEHNR and CDR2 FQNEAQ (reference sequence). The CDR3 has 12 residues. This CDR3 reads CASSLDSFAAFF.

This rearrangement joins TRBV3-1 to TRBJ2-5; with no DNA, the TCRdb D assignment of TRBD1 cannot be verified. CDR1 LGHDT and CDR2 YNNKEL come from the germline V gene (reference sequence). The CDR3 consists of 15 residues. The CDR3: CASSPTMDPGETQYF.

The V and J genes are TRBV20-1 and TRBJ2-1; the TCRdb call, TRBD1, lacks DNA for checking. The CDR3 contains 14 residues. Germline V gives CDR1 DFQATT, CDR2 SNEGSKA (reference sequence). CDR3 loop: CSASLGGEGNEQFF.

The chain is built from TRBV7-9 and TRBJ2-5; the D call of TRBD1 rests on TCRdb alone, since no DNA is present to check it. This CDR3 has 14 amino acids. CDR1 is SEHNR, CDR2 FQNEAQ, per germline (reference sequence). The CDR3 reads CASSLDGGEETQYF.

This chain joins TRBV27 and TRBJ2-7; TCRdb reports TRBD1, a call that lacks DNA to check it against. Germline V lookup: CDR1 MNHEY, CDR2 SMNVEV (reference sequence). CDR3 length: 14 amino acids. The CDR3: CASSPRDGIYEQYF.

This chain joins TRBV12-5 and TRBJ2-4; TCRdb lists TRBD1, though no DNA is available to test this call. Looked up from germline, CDR1 is LGHNT and CDR2 is FRNRAP. The CDR3 totals 17 residues. The CDR3 spells CASGFMIRDEAKNIQYF. The full variable domain, in which reference TRBV12-5 and TRBJ2-4 provide the parts outside the CDR3, is DARVTQTPRHKVTEMGQEVTMRCQPILGHNTVFWYRQTMMQGLELLAYFRNRAPLDDSGMPKDRFSAEMPDATLATLKIQPSEPRDSAVYFCASGFMIRDEAKNIQYFGAGTRLSVL.

V is TRBV10-1 and J is TRBJ2-2. This CDR3 is 15 amino acids long. Germline CDR1 is WNHNN and CDR2 is SYGVQD (reference sequence). CDR3 amino acids: CASSEAELNTGELFF.

The CDR3 protein is CASSYLEGQRLFF. V gene TRBV6-5 combines with J gene TRBJ1-4. Germline V lookup: CDR1 MNHEY, CDR2 SVGAGI. The CDR3 is 13 residues long.

The rearrangement joins TRBV27 to TRBJ1-5; lacking DNA, the TRBD1 call made by TCRdb goes unchecked. Germline CDR1 MNHEY, CDR2 SMNVEV (reference sequence). This CDR3 is built from 15 residues. Here the CDR3 reads CASSSLDGNNQPQHF.

This sequence joins TRBV4-1 and TRBJ1-1. The germline V gene has CDR1 MGHRA and CDR2 YSYEKL. The CDR3 sequence is 15 residues long. This CDR3 reads CASSQDDGPNTEAFF.

The J gene is TRBJ2-5, the V gene TRBV12-3 or TRBV12-4. CDR3 length: 15 residues. This chain's CDR3 is CASSLGPASQETQYF.

J is TRBJ2-3 and V is TRBV27; there is no DNA to check the TCRdb D call of TRBD2. The CDR3 loop spans 15 amino acids. Germline CDR1 reads MNHEY; CDR2 reads SMNVEV (reference sequence). The CDR3 protein is CASSLRRGGGDTQYF.

V gene TRBV27 combines with J gene TRBJ1-5; TCRdb gives TRBD1 as the D gene, but with no DNA this cannot be confirmed. The germline gives CDR1 MNHEY, CDR2 SMNVEV (reference sequence). The length of the CDR3 is 15 residues. The CDR3: CASSLTVGTGQPQHF.

The chain has TRBV24-1 and TRBJ2-5; as DNA is missing, the TRBD1 call by TCRdb cannot be tested. From germline, CDR1 is KGHDR and CDR2 SFDVKD. The CDR3 loop spans 14 amino acids. The CDR3 spells CATSDRDIGETQYF.

The V and J genes are TRBV11-3 and TRBJ2-3; the TRBD2 assignment by TCRdb is unverifiable without DNA. Germline V lookup: CDR1 SGHNT, CDR2 YENEEA. The CDR3 loop spans 17 amino acids. The CDR3 region is CASSSIAGGGGTDTQYF.

The chain has TRBV6-1 and TRBJ1-1. In germline, CDR1 is MNHNS, CDR2 SASEGT. The CDR3 has 16 amino acids. The CDR3: CASSGDSKAVNTEAFF.

The chain recombines TRBV24-1 with TRBJ2-1; TCRdb calls TRBD2, which cannot be checked without DNA. Per germline, CDR1 KGHDR and CDR2 SFDVKD. The length of the CDR3 is 15 residues. The CDR3 here is CATSGGLAEYNEQFF.

The chain couples TRBV27 to TRBJ2-5; TCRdb selects TRBD2, and the lack of DNA leaves this call unchecked. The CDR3 contains 16 residues. Per germline, CDR1 MNHEY and CDR2 SMNVEV (reference sequence). The chain's CDR3 is CASRRTSGRPEETQYF.

The gene calls are TRBV12-5 and TRBJ2-1. The CDR3 loop spans 13 amino acids. Per germline, CDR1 LGHNT and CDR2 FRNRAP. The CDR3 reads CASVPTNDNEQFF.

This CDR3 is CASSKDGSTSTDTQYF. This chain links TRBV21-1 with TRBJ2-3. TRBV21-1 is reported as a pseudogene. CDR3 length: 16 residues.

The V and J genes are TRBV7-3 and TRBJ2-2; with no DNA, the TCRdb D assignment of TRBD2 cannot be verified. Looked up from germline, CDR1 is SGHTA and CDR2 is FQGTGA. The CDR3 runs 15 residues. The CDR3 protein is CASSFLRRGLGELFF. The full variable domain, in which reference TRBV7-3 and TRBJ2-2 provide the parts outside the CDR3, is GAGVSQTPSNKVTEKGKYVELRCDPISGHTALYWYRQSLGQGPEFLIYFQGTGAADDSGLPNDRFFAVRPEGSVSTLKIQRTERGDSAVYLCASSFLRRGLGELFFGEGSRLTVL.